One sample yielded the 25 T cell receptor beta chains listed below, sequenced in a study of T cells in Graves' hyperthyroidism and ophthalmopathy. Researchers took RNA transcripts and amplified the TCR beta CDR3 regions from them. HTBI primers were used for first-round RT-PCR of the TCR CDR3. In TCRdb, the multiplex PCR reads were re-called with MiXCR into one record per CDR3 protein. The data show roughly 500,000 distinct CDR3 sequences, roughly 46% seen once. The sequenced sample was peripheral blood or thyroid tissue (not recorded which). Receptors were obtained from an adult woman with Graves' disease, either hyperthyroidism or ophthalmopathy (not recorded which).

The chain carries TRBV29-1 and TRBJ1-2; D gene ambiguous. The V gene's germline CDR1 is SQVTM and CDR2 ANQGSEA. V was trimmed by 6 bases and J by 12 bases, leaving 20 bases between them. This CDR3 is built from 12 residues. The CDR3 sequence: CSVGGGGHGNTF. In DNA form, the CDR3 reads TGCAGCGTGGGTGGAGGCGGGCATGGAAACACCTTC. Looking up the rest from reference TRBV29-1 and TRBJ1-2 gives the full variable domain: SAVISQKPSRDICQRGTSLTIQCQVDSQVTMMFWYRQQPGQSLTLIATANQGSEATYESGFVIDKFPISRPNLTFSTLTVSNMSPEDSSIYLCSVGGGGHGNTFGSGTRLTVV.

The chain employs TRBV29-1 and TRBJ1-1, with D possibly matching TRBD1 (6 bases). The V end lost 8 bases, the J end lost 10 bases, and 20 bases lay between the germline ends. There are 12 residues in the CDR3. CDR1 is SQVTM and CDR2 is ANQGSEA in the germline V gene. CDR3 region: CSSLGQKTGAFF. CDR3 DNA: TGCAGCAGTTTAGGCCAAAAGACAGGAGCTTTCTTT.

The J gene is TRBJ2-2, the V gene TRBV5-1; 7 positions agree with TRBD1. CDR3 length: 17 amino acids. V shed 6 bases and J 2 bases; nucleotides not matched to a gene: 13. Germline CDR1 and CDR2: SGHRS and YFSETQ. For the CDR3, the DNA is TGCGCCAGCAATCCCGGACGGGACAGCGCCAACACCGGGGAGCTGTTTTTT. Protein product: CASNPGRDSANTGELFF.

This sequence joins TRBV6-4 and TRBJ2-6; 10 nucleotides line up with TRBD2. V lost 2 bases and J lost 0; bases outside the gene matches: 1. CDR1 and CDR2 (germline): MRHNA, SNTAGT. The CDR3 extends over 17 amino acids. CDR3 region: CASSDRTSGSGANVLTF. The DNA for the CDR3 is TGTGCCAGCAGTGACCGGACTAGCGGCTCTGGGGCCAACGTCCTGACTTTC.

The sample holds a few counts of this clonotype. The gene calls are TRBV18 and TRBJ2-7; 10 nucleotides line up with TRBD2. This CDR3 comprises 15 residues. CDR1 and CDR2 (germline): KGHSH, LQKENI. Germline trimming cut 4 bases from V and 0 bases from J; bases unmatched to any gene: 3. The CDR3 spells CASSQASGSSYEQYF. In DNA, the CDR3 is TGTGCCAGCTCACAAGCTAGCGGGAGCTCCTACGAGCAGTACTTC.

The chain has TRBV29-1 and TRBJ1-5; a weak D match, TRBD1 (5 bases). Trimming removed 5 bases from V and 9 bases from J, with 17 bases in between. The CDR3 totals 13 residues. Germline V gives CDR1 SQVTM, CDR2 ANQGSEA. This CDR3 reads CSVQQQARGPQHF. The CDR3 DNA reads as TGCAGCGTTCAACAACAGGCCCGGGGGCCCCAGCATTTT. Full variable domain (rest looked up from reference TRBV29-1 and TRBJ1-5): SAVISQKPSRDICQRGTSLTIQCQVDSQVTMMFWYRQQPGQSLTLIATANQGSEATYESGFVIDKFPISRPNLTFSTLTVSNMSPEDSSIYLCSVQQQARGPQHFGDGTRLSIL.

This clonotype occurred many times. This rearrangement joins TRBV12-3 or TRBV12-4 to TRBJ1-2, with D tentatively TRBD1 (6 bases). The V end lost 8 bases, the J end lost 5 bases, and 15 bases lay between the germline ends. This CDR3 is 13 amino acids long. The CDR3 region has the DNA TGTGCCAGCCGCTCTGGACAGTCATATGGCTACACCTTC. Protein: CASRSGQSYGYTF.

There are many counts of this clonotype. The genes are TRBV7-9 and TRBJ2-7; 10 positions agree with TRBD1. The CDR3 is made up of 14 amino acids. CDR1 is SEHNR, CDR2 FQNEAQ, per germline (reference sequence). V was pared by 4 bases and J by 4 bases, with 4 bases of the junction left unmatched. In DNA, the CDR3 is TGTGCCAGCAGCTACGCGGGACAGGGGTACGAGCAGTACTTC. It specifies CASSYAGQGYEQYF.

The chain joins TRBV4-1 to TRBJ2-5; D gene unclear. V was shortened by 0 bases and J by 7 bases, with 9 bases between the two germline ends. There are 13 residues in the CDR3. Germline values: CDR1 MGHRA, CDR2 YSYEKL. The CDR3, as DNA: TGCGCCAGCAGCCAAGACCTAGTCGGGACCCAGTACTTC. Encoded protein: CASSQDLVGTQYF.

This chain links TRBV11-2 with TRBJ2-5, with a possible D match to TRBD1 (5 bases). Per germline, CDR1 SGHAT and CDR2 FQNNGV. This CDR3 region has 16 residues. V was cut by 1 base and J by 1 base, with 13 bases left in between. In DNA form, the CDR3 reads TGTGCCAGCAGCTTAGTCTCCAGGGTCGGCCAAGAGACCCAGTACTTC. Translating it yields CASSLVSRVGQETQYF. The full variable domain, its missing parts supplied by reference TRBV11-2 and TRBJ2-5, is EAGVAQSPRYKIIEKRQSVAFWCNPISGHATLYWYQQILGQGPKLLIQFQNNGVVDDSQLPKDRFSAERLKGVDSTLKIQPAKLEDSAVYLCASSLVSRVGQETQYFGPGTRLLVL.

About this clonotype: As the CDR3 is not closed by the conserved phenylalanine or tryptophan, this likely results from a read error. The chain uses TRBV12-3 or TRBV12-4 and TRBJ1-1; possibly TRBD1 for D (6 bases). Deletions cut 7 bases from V and 1 base from J, with 10 bases between. The CDR3 contains 13 residues. The CDR3 protein is CASTLDRNTEAFY. The CDR3 DNA reads TGTGCCAGCACCCTGGACAGGAACACTGAAGCTTTCTAT.

The sample holds many counts of this clonotype. This chain connects TRBV7-2 to TRBJ1-1; maybe TRBD1 (5 bases). Looked up from germline, CDR1 is SGHTA and CDR2 is FQGNSA. V was cut by 5 bases and J by 5 bases, with 15 bases left in between. This CDR3 has 14 amino acids. This CDR3 reads CASSPQGEGTEAFF. CDR3 sequence (DNA): TGTGCCAGCAGCCCTCAAGGGGAGGGGACTGAAGCTTTCTTT.

The gene calls are TRBV29-1 and TRBJ2-7, with D possibly called TRBD1 or TRBD2 (6 bases each). V was shortened by 0 bases and J by 2 bases, with 11 bases between the two germline ends. The CDR3 length is 14 residues. In germline, CDR1 is SQVTM, CDR2 ANQGSEA. The CDR3 sequence: CSVEDSGGPYEQYF. The DNA for the CDR3 is TGCAGCGTTGAAGATTCTGGGGGGCCCTACGAGCAGTACTTC.

The chain employs TRBV12-3 or TRBV12-4 and TRBJ1-1, with TRBD1 as a possible D gene (6 bases). This CDR3 spans 14 amino acids. V lost 2 bases to trimming and J lost 7 bases, with 14 bases between them. The DNA for the CDR3 is TGTGCCAGCAGTTTACCGGGGGGGGGCAATGAAGCTTTCTTT. It codes for CASSLPGGGNEAFF.

The rearrangement uses TRBV2 and TRBJ2-5, with D perhaps matching TRBD2 (6 bases). V lost 0 bases and J 5 bases, leaving 22 bases between the germline ends. Per germline, CDR1 SNHLY and CDR2 FYNNEI. The CDR3 covers 18 residues. CDR3 nucleotides: TGTGCCAGCAGTGAAGCGCTAGGGGATAGGAGGGGCCAGGAGACCCAGTACTTC. Protein: CASSEALGDRRGQETQYF.

This clonotype was detected many times. V gene TRBV2 combines with J gene TRBJ2-6; a possible D gene is TRBD2 (6 bases). The V and J ends lost 6 bases and 0 bases respectively, with 12 bases between them. The CDR3 runs 16 residues. Germline CDR1 is SNHLY and CDR2 is FYNNEI. CDR3 nucleotide sequence: TGTGCCAGCAGCGCCGGGAGCTACTCTGGGGCCAACGTCCTGACTTTC. This gives the protein CASSAGSYSGANVLTF.

This clonotype was counted many times. The chain joins TRBV4-1 to TRBJ1-2; D is undetermined. Trimming took off 1 base at V and 5 bases at J, with 5 bases between the two ends. Germline assignment: CDR1 MGHRA and CDR2 YSYEKL. The CDR3 totals 12 residues. CDR3 nucleotide sequence: TGCGCCAGCAGCCAAGGGATGTATGGCTACACCTTC. Protein sequence: CASSQGMYGYTF.

This clonotype appeared a few times. Here the CDR3 reads CSVTSGTYEQYF. In DNA form, the CDR3 reads TGCAGCGTAACGAGCGGGACCTACGAGCAGTACTTC. The V and J genes are TRBV29-1 and TRBJ2-7, with 7 bases identical to TRBD2. The CDR3 extends over 12 amino acids. Trimming cost V 6 bases and J 2 bases; bases outside gene matches: 4. Germline V gives CDR1 SQVTM, CDR2 ANQGSEA.

At least ten counts were recorded for this clonotype. The V gene is TRBV5-1, the J gene TRBJ1-2; D uncertain. CDR3 size: 13 residues. Germline values: CDR1 SGHRS, CDR2 YFSETQ. Deletions cut 2 bases from V and 4 bases from J, with 9 bases between. CDR3 DNA: TGCGCCAGCAGCTTAGAGCAGGTCTATGGCTACACCTTC. Translation: CASSLEQVYGYTF.

The J gene is TRBJ1-1, the V gene TRBV29-1; D unresolved. The CDR3 has 14 amino acids. Trimming took 8 bases from V and 1 from J, leaving 17 bases between them. The germline CDR1 and CDR2 sequences are SQVTM and ANQGSEA. CDR3 bases: TGCAGCAGTTTAAGGGTTTTGAGGAACACTGAAGCTTTCTTT. Its translation is CSSLRVLRNTEAFF.

This chain uses TRBV10-3 with TRBJ1-3; D not resolved. Between the trimmed V and J ends, which lost 3 bases and 7 bases, there was a span of 13 bases. This CDR3 has 14 amino acids. CDR1 ENHRY and CDR2 SYGVKD come from the germline V gene. CDR3 DNA: TGTGCCATCAGTGACAGTCTCAGATCGAACACCATATATTTT. This translates into CAISDSLRSNTIYF.

J is TRBJ2-2 and V is TRBV11-2; D is undetermined. Germline values: CDR1 SGHAT, CDR2 FQNNGV. This CDR3 is built from 12 residues. V was trimmed by 3 bases and J by 8 bases, leaving 7 bases between them. Written as DNA, the CDR3 is TGTGCCAGCAGCTTCCCACTTGGGGAGCTGTTTTTT. As protein: CASSFPLGELFF. Together with reference TRBV11-2 and TRBJ2-2, the CDR3 gives the full variable domain: EAGVAQSPRYKIIEKRQSVAFWCNPISGHATLYWYQQILGQGPKLLIQFQNNGVVDDSQLPKDRFSAERLKGVDSTLKIQPAKLEDSAVYLCASSFPLGELFFGEGSRLTVL.

The chain couples TRBV7-3 to TRBJ2-5; tentative D call: TRBD2 (6 bases). The length of the CDR3 is 13 residues. The germline CDR1 and CDR2 sequences are SGHTA and FQGTGA. V was trimmed by 5 bases and J by 5 bases, leaving 12 bases between them. CDR3 amino acids: CASSHGGMETQYF. The CDR3 nucleotides read TGTGCCAGCAGCCACGGCGGGATGGAGACCCAGTACTTC.

V and J are TRBV29-1 and TRBJ1-1, with 7 bases that match TRBD1. The CDR3 sequence is 12 residues long. Germline V gene data show CDR1 as SQVTM and CDR2 as ANQGSEA. Trimming at V came to 8 bases and at J to 5 bases, leaving 8 bases not matched to a gene. CDR3 amino acids: CSSRQGRTEAFF. The DNA of the CDR3 is TGCAGCTCGAGACAGGGAAGAACTGAAGCTTTCTTT.

V is TRBV2 and J is TRBJ1-2; no reliable D call. V lost 8 bases to trimming and J lost 0 bases, with 16 bases between them. The length of the CDR3 is 15 residues. Looked up from germline, CDR1 is SNHLY and CDR2 is FYNNEI. Written as DNA, the CDR3 is TGTGCCAGCGGGGTGGCCTTGCTAGCTAACTATGGCTACACCTTC. Translated: CASGVALLANYGYTF.